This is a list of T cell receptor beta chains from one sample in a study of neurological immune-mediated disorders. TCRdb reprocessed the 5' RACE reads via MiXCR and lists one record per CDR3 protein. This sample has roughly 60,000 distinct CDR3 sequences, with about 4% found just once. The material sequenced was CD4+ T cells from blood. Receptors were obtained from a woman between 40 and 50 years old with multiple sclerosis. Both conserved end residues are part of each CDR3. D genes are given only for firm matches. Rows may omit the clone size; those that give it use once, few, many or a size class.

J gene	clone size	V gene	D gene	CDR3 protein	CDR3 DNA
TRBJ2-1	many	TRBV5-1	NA	CASSPRDLDNEQFF	TGCGCCAGCAGCCCTCGGGACCTAGACAATGAGCAGTTCTTC
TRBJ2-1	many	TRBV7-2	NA	CASSRRGSYNEQFF	TGTGCCAGCAGCCGACGTGGCTCCTACAATGAGCAGTTCTTC
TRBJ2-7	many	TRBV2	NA	CAIPGPVKGLGQYF	TGTGCCATCCCGGGACCCGTAAAAGGACTCGGGCAGTACTTC
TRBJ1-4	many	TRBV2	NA	CASSELVGLGEKLFF	TGTGCCAGCAGTGAATTGGTGGGGTTGGGGGAAAAACTGTTTTTT
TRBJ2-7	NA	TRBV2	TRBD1	CASSIDRGATYEQYF	TGTGCCAGCAGTATAGACAGGGGGGCAACCTACGAGCAGTACTTC
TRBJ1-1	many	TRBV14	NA	CASSQGWAWNTEAFF	TGTGCCAGCAGCCAAGGGTGGGCGTGGAACACTGAAGCTTTCTTT
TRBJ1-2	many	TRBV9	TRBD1	CASSTYRGPDLSNYGYTF	TGTGCCAGCAGCACCTACAGGGGGCCAGACCTCTCTAACTATGGCTACACCTTC
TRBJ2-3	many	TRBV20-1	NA	CSARDSPMDTQYF	TGCAGTGCTAGAGATTCTCCCATGGATACGCAGTATTTT
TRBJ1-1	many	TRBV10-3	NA	CAISEQRLNTEAFF	TGTGCCATCAGTGAGCAAAGATTGAACACTGAAGCTTTCTTT
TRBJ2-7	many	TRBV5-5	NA	CASSLRGLQNFNEQYF	TGTGCCAGCAGCTTGAGAGGTTTACAGAACTTCAACGAGCAGTACTTC
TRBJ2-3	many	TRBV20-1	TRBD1	CSARGTGRGTDTQYF	TGCAGTGCTAGAGGGACAGGGAGAGGCACAGATACGCAGTATTTT
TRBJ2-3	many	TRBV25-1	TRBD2	CASSDSRTSGDTQYF	TGTGCCAGCAGTGACAGTCGGACTAGCGGAGATACGCAGTATTTT
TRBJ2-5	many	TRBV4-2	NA	CASSQEFSETQYF	TGTGCCAGCAGCCAAGAGTTCTCGGAGACCCAGTACTTC
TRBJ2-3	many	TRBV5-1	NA	CASSLSPGTDTQYF	TGCGCCAGCAGCCTCTCACCGGGGACAGATACGCAGTATTTT
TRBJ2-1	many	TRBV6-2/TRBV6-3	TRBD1	CASHRGNYNEQFF	TGTGCCAGCCACAGGGGAAACTACAATGAGCAGTTCTTC
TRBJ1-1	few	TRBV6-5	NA	CASSYSHWQVSGKDTEAFF	TGTGCCAGCAGTTACTCCCACTGGCAAGTATCAGGGAAAGACACTGAAGCTTTCTTT
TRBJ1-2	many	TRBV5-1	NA	CASSPDGANYGYTF	TGCGCCAGCAGCCCCGACGGTGCTAACTATGGCTACACCTTC
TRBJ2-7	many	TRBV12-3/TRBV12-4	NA	CASSNWDTSGEQYF	TGTGCCAGCTCGAACTGGGACACATCCGGCGAGCAGTACTTC
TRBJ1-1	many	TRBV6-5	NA	CASSSNAGRSEAFF	TGTGCCAGCAGTTCCAATGCAGGGCGAAGTGAAGCTTTCTTT
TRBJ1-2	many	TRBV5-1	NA	CASSLGGPALNYGYTF	TGCGCCAGCAGCTTGGGGGGGCCCGCTCTGAACTATGGCTACACCTTC
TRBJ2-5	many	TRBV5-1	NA	CASSLQGGETQYF	TGCGCCAGCAGCTTGCAAGGGGGAGAGACCCAGTACTTC
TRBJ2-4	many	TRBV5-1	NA	CASSLELAGAKNIQYF	TGCGCCAGCAGCTTGGAGTTGGCGGGTGCCAAAAACATTCAGTACTTC
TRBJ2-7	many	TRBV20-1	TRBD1	CSARDPGQGYEQYF	TGCAGTGCTAGAGATCCTGGACAGGGCTACGAGCAGTACTTC
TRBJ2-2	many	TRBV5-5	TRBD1	CASSLGGQGYTGELFF	TGTGCCAGCAGCTTGGGAGGACAGGGGTACACCGGGGAGCTGTTTTTT
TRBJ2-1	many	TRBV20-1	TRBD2	CSARLEFGGGAYNEQFF	TGCAGTGCTAGACTGGAGTTCGGCGGGGGGGCGTACAATGAGCAGTTCTTC
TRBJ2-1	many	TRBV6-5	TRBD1	CASSRDRSLYNEQFF	TGTGCCAGCAGTCGGGACAGGTCTCTCTACAATGAGCAGTTCTTC
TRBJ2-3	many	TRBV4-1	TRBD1	CASSQERTGEDTQYF	TGCGCCAGCAGCCAAGAGCGGACAGGGGAGGATACGCAGTATTTT
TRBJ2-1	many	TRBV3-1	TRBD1	CASSQQGTEEQFF	TGTGCCAGCAGCCAACAGGGGACAGAGGAGCAGTTCTTC
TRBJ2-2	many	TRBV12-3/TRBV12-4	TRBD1	CASTLDRAAGELFF	TGTGCCAGCACTCTGGACAGGGCGGCCGGGGAGCTGTTTTTT
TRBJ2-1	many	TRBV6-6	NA	CASSSHNEQFF	TGTGCCAGCAGTAGCCACAATGAGCAGTTCTTC
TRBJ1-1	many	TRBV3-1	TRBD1	CASSPGQGETFF	TGTGCCAGCAGCCCCGGACAGGGCGAAACTTTCTTT
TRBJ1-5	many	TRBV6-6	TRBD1	CASSEVLTGESNQPQHF	TGTGCCAGCAGCGAGGTCCTAACAGGGGAGAGTAATCAGCCCCAGCATTTT
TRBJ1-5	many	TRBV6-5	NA	CASRFSWAGDQPQHF	TGTGCCAGCCGCTTCTCTTGGGCAGGGGATCAGCCCCAGCATTTT
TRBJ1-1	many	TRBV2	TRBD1	CASSEYLGTGGKGTEAFF	TGTGCCAGCAGTGAGTATCTCGGGACAGGGGGAAAGGGCACTGAAGCTTTCTTT
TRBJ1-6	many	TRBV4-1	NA	CASSQLAPLNSPLHF	TGCGCCAGCAGCCAATTAGCGCCCCTTAATTCACCCCTCCACTTT
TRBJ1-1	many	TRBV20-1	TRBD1	CSATGGYTEAFF	TGCAGTGCTACAGGGGGCTATACTGAAGCTTTCTTT
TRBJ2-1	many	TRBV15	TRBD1	CATSRGQGAVGYNEQFF	TGTGCCACCAGCAGAGGACAGGGGGCCGTGGGCTACAATGAGCAGTTCTTC
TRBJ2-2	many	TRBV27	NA	CASSLYAGAGELFF	TGTGCCAGCAGTTTATACGCTGGGGCCGGGGAGCTGTTTTTT
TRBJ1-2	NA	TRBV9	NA	CASSVRVGYGHSF	TGTGCCAGCAGCGTAAGGGTTGGCTATGGCCACTCCTTC
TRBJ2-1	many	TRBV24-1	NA	CATRRAPRGPTPYNEQFF	TGTGCCACCAGGAGGGCCCCAAGGGGACCAACTCCTTACAATGAGCAGTTCTTC
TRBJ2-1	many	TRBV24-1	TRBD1	CATSDGPTGKYNEQFF	TGTGCCACCAGTGATGGCCCGACAGGGAAGTACAATGAGCAGTTCTTC
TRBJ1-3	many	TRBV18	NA	CASSPGQNSGNTIYF	TGTGCCAGCTCGCCGGGACAAAACTCTGGAAACACCATATATTTT
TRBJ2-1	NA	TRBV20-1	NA	CSARRSEDGDNEQFF	TGCAGTGCTAGACGATCCGAGGACGGTGACAATGAGCAGTTCTTC
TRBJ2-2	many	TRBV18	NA	CASSPMPGLNTGELFF	TGTGCCAGCTCACCAATGCCAGGGTTGAACACCGGGGAGCTGTTTTTT
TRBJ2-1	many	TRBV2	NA	CASSVPGHSMMIEQFF	TGTGCCAGCAGTGTACCGGGCCACTCGATGATGATCGAGCAGTTCTTC
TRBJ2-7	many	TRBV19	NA	CASSIGRATTTYEQYF	TGTGCCAGTAGTATAGGCAGGGCGACGACAACCTACGAGCAGTACTTC
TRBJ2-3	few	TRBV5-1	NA	CASSLTPADTQYF	TGCGCCAGCAGCCTCACCCCTGCAGATACGCAGTATTTT
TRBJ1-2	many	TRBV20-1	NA	CSANAWGDYGYTF	TGCAGTGCCAACGCATGGGGAGATTATGGCTACACCTTC
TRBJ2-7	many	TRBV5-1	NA	CASSLGRGLLTRHYEQYF	TGCGCCAGCAGCTTGGGCAGGGGTCTACTAACCCGACACTACGAGCAGTACTTC
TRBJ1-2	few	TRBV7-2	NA	CASSPTGIMGGYTF	TGTGCCAGCAGCCCAACAGGAATCATGGGTGGCTACACCTTC
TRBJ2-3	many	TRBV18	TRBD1	CASSARQGRDTQYF	TGTGCCAGCTCAGCCCGACAGGGTAGAGATACGCAGTATTTT
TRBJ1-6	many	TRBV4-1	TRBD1	CASSQVRDSSYNSPLHF	TGCGCCAGCAGCCAAGTCAGGGACAGCTCCTATAATTCACCCCTCCACTTT
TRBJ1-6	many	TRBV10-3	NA	CAISEMGDSPLHF	TGTGCCATCAGTGAGATGGGGGATTCACCCCTCCACTTT
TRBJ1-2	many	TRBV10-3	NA	CAISGEAVSYGYTF	TGTGCCATCAGTGGCGAGGCGGTGAGCTATGGCTACACCTTC
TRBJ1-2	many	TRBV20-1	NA	CSADPYESGAVYGYTF	TGCAGTGCGGATCCCTACGAATCAGGGGCGGTCTATGGCTACACCTTC
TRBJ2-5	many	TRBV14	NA	CASSLGHIMETQYF	TGTGCCAGCAGCTTGGGACATATCATGGAGACCCAGTACTTC
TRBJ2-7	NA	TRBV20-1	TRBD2	CSATSGGAYEQYF	TGCAGTGCTACTAGCGGGGGGGCCTACGAGCAGTACTTC